The T cell receptor (beta chain) described here comes from a study of blood T cell repertoires in COVID-19. Germline values: CDR1 SGHTA, CDR2 FQGNSA. Trimming took 1 base from V and 5 from J; bases not matched to a gene: 3. The CDR3 covers 15 residues. This table comes from immunoSEQ multiplex PCR, and its TCRdb copy is limited to in-frame clones, with some not included. Found here are some 260,000 clones, more than 75% of them singletons; the top ten hold around 1.7%. Cohort 3 recovery required two negative PCRs, clearance, or symptom resolution. This rearrangement joins TRBV7-2 to TRBJ2-7, with 12 bases matching TRBD2. The sample consisted of PBMCs or T cells enriched from blood (not recorded which). This clonotype was sampled from a man aged 40-49 years who had recovered from COVID-19. CDR3 loop: CASSLGLAGVNEQYF. The CDR3, as DNA: TGTGCCAGCAGCTTAGGACTAGCGGGAGTCAACGAGCAGTACTTC.